This note documents a single T cell receptor beta chain sequence. Its antigen is not identified. The data stem from a study of monozygotic twins with inflammatory bowel disease. The study, taken as a whole, reports: Healthy co-twins exceeded IBD patients in TCRbeta diversity as measured by inverse Simpson.

TCRdb reprocessed the 5' RACE reads, keeping one entry per CDR3 protein, no DNA. The sample yields approximately 200,000 distinct CDR3 sequences, of which the top ten take up about 8%. Germline loops: CDR1 SQVTM, CDR2 ANQGSEA. The CDR3 length is 14 residues. Sample: blood. This receptor was identified in a human donor with ulcerative colitis or Crohn's disease, or a healthy co-twin of an affected twin (not recorded which). The chain has TRBV29-1 and TRBJ2-1; TCRdb designates TRBD1, a call that cannot be tested without DNA. This CDR3 reads CSVAPGQGMSEQFF.